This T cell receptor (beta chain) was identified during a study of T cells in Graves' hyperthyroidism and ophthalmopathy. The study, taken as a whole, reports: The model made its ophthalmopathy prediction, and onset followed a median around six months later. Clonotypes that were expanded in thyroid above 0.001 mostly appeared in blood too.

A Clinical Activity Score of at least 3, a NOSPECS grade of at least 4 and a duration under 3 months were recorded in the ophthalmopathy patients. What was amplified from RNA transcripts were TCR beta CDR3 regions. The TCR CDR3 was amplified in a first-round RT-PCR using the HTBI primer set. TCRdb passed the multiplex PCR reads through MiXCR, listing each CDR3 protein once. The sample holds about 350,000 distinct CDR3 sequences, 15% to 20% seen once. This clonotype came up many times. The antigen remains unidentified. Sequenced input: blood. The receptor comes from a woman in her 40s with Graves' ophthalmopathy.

The CDR3 DNA is TGCGCCAGCAGCCAAACTAGCGGGAGGTTAGAGCAGTACTTC. Encoded protein: CASSQTSGRLEQYF. The chain has TRBV5-1 and TRBJ2-7, with 12 bases lining up with TRBD2. CDR1 and CDR2 (germline): SGHRS, YFSETQ. The CDR3 loop spans 14 amino acids. With V trimmed by 4 bases and J by 7 bases, 6 bases remained unmatched.